This T cell receptor beta chain comes out of a study of T cells after yellow fever vaccination. Study details: SMART-Seq v4 Ultra Low Input served to prepare low-cell-number fractions. General study points: Relatively few clonotypes were ones that appeared in both CD4 and CD8 compartments.

TCRdb fed the 5' RACE reads into MiXCR, producing one record per CDR3 protein. The sample has about 320,000 distinct CDR3 sequences; around 4.3% are singletons. The CDR3 has 14 residues. The germline CDR1 and CDR2 sequences are SNHLY and FYNNEI. The V end was cut by 3 bases, the J end by 0 bases, with 6 bases between. Notes on this clonotype: The antigen is undetermined.

The sample here was PBMCs, taken 15 days after the yellow fever booster vaccination. V and J are TRBV2 and TRBJ2-4; D call uncertain. The receptor was isolated from a man younger than 30 who received the YFV17D yellow fever vaccine. The CDR3 sequence is CASSDWAAKNIQYF. As DNA, the CDR3 is TGTGCCAGCAGTGACTGGGCAGCCAAAAACATTCAGTACTTC.